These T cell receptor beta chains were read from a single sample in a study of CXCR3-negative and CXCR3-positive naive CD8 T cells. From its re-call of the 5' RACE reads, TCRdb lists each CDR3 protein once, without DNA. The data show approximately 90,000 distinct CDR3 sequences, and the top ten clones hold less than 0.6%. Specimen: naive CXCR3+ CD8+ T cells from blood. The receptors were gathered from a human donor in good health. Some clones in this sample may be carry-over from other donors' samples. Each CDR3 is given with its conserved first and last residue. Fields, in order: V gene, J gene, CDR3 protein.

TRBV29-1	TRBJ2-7	CSVANSFYEQYF
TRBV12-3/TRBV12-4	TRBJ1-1	CASRRHENTEAFF
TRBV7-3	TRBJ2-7	CASSYSGTDYEQYF
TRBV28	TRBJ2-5	CASNHHGQETQYF
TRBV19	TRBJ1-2	CASSWTGKGYGYTF
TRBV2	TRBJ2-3	CASFLGAGMNTQYF
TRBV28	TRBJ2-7	CASSLSGQGHLYEQYF
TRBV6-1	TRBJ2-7	CASSPDRDISSYEQYF
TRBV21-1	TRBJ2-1	CASSKTGAASYNEQFF
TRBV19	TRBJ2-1	CASGRGIYNEQFF
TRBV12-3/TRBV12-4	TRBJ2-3	CASATSGDSTDTQYF
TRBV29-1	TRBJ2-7	CSVPGQGAHEQYF
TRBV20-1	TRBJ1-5	CSASLWDRGSQPQHF
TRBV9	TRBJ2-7	CASSGTSGNEQYF
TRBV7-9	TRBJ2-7	CASSPMGPYEQYF
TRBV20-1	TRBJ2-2	CSARDRDRGETGELFF
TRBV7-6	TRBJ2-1	CASSPSLGLLYNEQFF
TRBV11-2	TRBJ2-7	CASSIGQGTYEQYF
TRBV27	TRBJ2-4	CASSPSGAFHIQYF
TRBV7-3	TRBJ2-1	CASSLGGRAVWSYNEQFF
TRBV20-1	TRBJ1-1	CSAPQGNTEAFF
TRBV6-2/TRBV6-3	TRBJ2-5	CASSYLREGLETQYF
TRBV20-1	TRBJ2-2	CSATQTGELFF
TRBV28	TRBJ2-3	CASRYRGLRDTQYF
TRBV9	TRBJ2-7	CASSNGFEQYF
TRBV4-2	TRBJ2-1	CASRQDGSGDYNEQFF
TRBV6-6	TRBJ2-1	CASTAGTYNEQFF
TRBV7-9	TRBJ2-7	CASSLEEALYYEQYF
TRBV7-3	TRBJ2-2	CASTPLGNTGELFF
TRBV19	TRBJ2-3	CASSLVAGSTDTQYF
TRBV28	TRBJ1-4	CASTPYSQGGEKLFF
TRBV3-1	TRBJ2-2	CASSHSRANTGELFF
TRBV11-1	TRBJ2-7	CASSLNGPGSYEQYF
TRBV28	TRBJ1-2	CASSLTPGQERGGYTF
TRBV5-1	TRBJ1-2	CASSLGASYGYTF
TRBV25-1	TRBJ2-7	CASSDGVYEQYF
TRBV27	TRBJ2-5	CASSGLAGVSGQETQYF
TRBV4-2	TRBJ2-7	CASSQAGKQYF
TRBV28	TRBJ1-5	CASSLYDGSNQPQHF
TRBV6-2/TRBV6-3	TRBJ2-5	CASSFSGGGETQYF
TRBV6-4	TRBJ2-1	CASSVGEEQFF
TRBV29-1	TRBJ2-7	CSVEVRQGYEQYF
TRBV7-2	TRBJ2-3	CASSLVAEGGSTDTQYF
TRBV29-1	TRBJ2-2	CSVWDSNTGELFF
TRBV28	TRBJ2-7	CASRSYRYEQYF
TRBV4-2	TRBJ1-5	CASSQEVFGIQPQHF
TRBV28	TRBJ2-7	CASSFLGEQYF
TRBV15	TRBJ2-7	CATSSSGGLTEQYF
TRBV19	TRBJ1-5	CASRGLNQPQHF
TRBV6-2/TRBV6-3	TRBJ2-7	CASTARLADAYEQYF
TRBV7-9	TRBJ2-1	CASGPGAPGDNEQFF
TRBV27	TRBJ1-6	CASSFRGQDSPLHF